This T cell receptor (beta chain) was documented in a study of T-cell memory formation after mild COVID-19. Study overall: The two donors had largely donor-specific TCR clusters.

Constant-segment-primed 5'RACE gave TCR alpha and TCR beta cDNA libraries with sample barcodes and UMIs. TCRdb independently ran MiXCR on the 5' RACE reads; one entry per CDR3 protein. Of more than 35,000 distinct CDR3 sequences in the sample, roughly 9% were seen once. Germline values: CDR1 MNHEY, CDR2 SVGEGT. The CDR3 is 14 residues long. With 10 bases removed from V and 0 bases from J, the gap between germline ends came to 13 bases. Broader study findings: Day 15 to 85 contractors were CD4/CD8 balanced; later expanders leaned CD4+.

In its sample, this clonotype was seen a few times. What it binds is unknown. The material sequenced was PBMCs or a T cell subset sorted from them (not recorded which). The gene calls are TRBV6-2 or TRBV6-3 and TRBJ1-3; the D gene is possibly TRBD1 (5 bases). This sequence was found in an adult woman who had mild COVID-19 (a few samples of this study predate the infection). Cell type and time point are not known. As DNA, the CDR3 is TGTGCCACCATCGACAGAAGCTCTGGAAACACCATATATTTT. This sequence encodes CATIDRSSGNTIYF.